The 9 T cell receptor beta chains below all came from one sample that was sequenced in a study of blood T cell repertoires in COVID-19. Some clones are missing from TCRdb's copy, which holds only in-frame ones; the method was immunoSEQ multiplex PCR. The table records tens of thousands of clones, roughly 80% of them present only once. The source material was peripheral blood. These receptors all stem from a man in his 70s with acute or convalescent COVID-19.

V and J are TRBV28 and TRBJ1-2; possible D gene TRBD1, 5 bases. The germline gives CDR1 MDHEN, CDR2 SYDVKM. Trimming removed 4 bases at V and 2 bases at J, with 11 bases between. This CDR3 spans 14 amino acids. The CDR3 DNA is TGTGCCAGCAGTTCAGACAGTATCAACTATGGCTACACCTTC. Translating gives CASSSDSINYGYTF.

V gene TRBV6-5 combines with J gene TRBJ2-5; possible D gene TRBD2, 6 bases. Germline CDR1 is MNHEY and CDR2 is SVGAGI. Trimming pared 6 bases from V and 2 bases from J, leaving 10 bases between. This CDR3 is built from 13 residues. The CDR3 DNA follows: TGTGCCAGCAGCGGCGGGAAGCAAGAGACCCAGTACTTC. It codes for CASSGGKQETQYF.

The chain is built from TRBV18 and TRBJ1-2; D is unclear. The germline CDR1 and CDR2 sequences are KGHSH and LQKENI. The V gene lost 2 bases and the J gene lost 2 bases, with 12 bases spanning the gap. This CDR3 spans 15 amino acids. In nucleotides, the CDR3 is TGTGCCAGCTCACCAAGCGCAGAAAACAACTATGGCTACACCTTC. Translating gives CASSPSAENNYGYTF.

The chain employs TRBV6-5 and TRBJ2-1; TRBD1 aligns across 7 bases. V trimming: 0 bases; J trimming: 10 bases; junction bases outside the gene matches: 12. The CDR3 covers 16 residues. The germline CDR1 and CDR2 sequences are MNHEY and SVGAGI. This CDR3 reads CASSYSWRQGPLEQFF. In nucleotides, the CDR3 is TGTGCCAGCAGTTACTCGTGGAGACAGGGACCACTCGAGCAGTTCTTC.

The chain combines TRBV28 with TRBJ1-1; the match to TRBD1 covers 7 bases. The CDR3 totals 15 residues. Germline lookup yields CDR1 MDHEN and CDR2 SYDVKM. V was pared by 2 bases and J by 0 bases, with 3 bases of the junction left unmatched. CDR3 coding DNA: TGTGCCAGCAGTTTAACCACAGGGGTGAACACTGAAGCTTTCTTT. Amino acids: CASSLTTGVNTEAFF.

V and J are TRBV5-1 and TRBJ2-2, with TRBD1 matching over 10 bases. CDR3 length: 16 residues. CDR1 and CDR2 (germline): SGHRS, YFSETQ. After removal of 0 bases from V and 4 bases from J, the junction contained 3 bases not matched to a gene. This CDR3 reads CASSLARTGGTGELFF. CDR3 sequence (DNA): TGCGCCAGCAGCTTGGCCAGGACAGGGGGCACCGGGGAGCTGTTTTTT. Based on the CDR3 plus reference TRBV5-1 and TRBJ2-2, the full variable domain is KAGVTQTPRYLIKTRGQQVTLSCSPISGHRSVSWYQQTPGQGLQFLFEYFSETQRNKGNFPGRFSGRQFSNSRSEMNVSTLELGDSALYLCASSLARTGGTGELFFGEGSRLTVL.

The rearrangement links TRBV11-2 to TRBJ2-5; 11 bases are shared with TRBD2. The V segment lost 2 bases and the J segment 10 bases; nucleotides outside the gene matches: 3. This CDR3 comprises 13 residues. Germline CDR1 is SGHAT and CDR2 is FQNNGV. Here the CDR3 reads CASSLSLAGGQYF. CDR3 DNA sequence: TGTGCCAGCAGCTTATCCCTAGCGGGGGGCCAGTACTTC.

The table lists this clone with a count of one. The J gene is TRBJ1-2, the V gene TRBV6-1, with D possibly being TRBD1 (5 bases). The V end was cut by 0 bases, the J end by 1 base, with 12 bases between. The CDR3 has 16 amino acids. Germline V gene sequence: CDR1 MNHNS, CDR2 SASEGT. CDR3 protein: CASSEAYGGYNYGYTF. CDR3 sequence (DNA): TGTGCCAGCAGTGAAGCCTACGGGGGGTATAACTATGGCTACACCTTC.

The CDR3 nucleotides are TGTGCCACCAGCAGGGACAGGGGGTTGGGTGGCTACACCTTC. Translated: CATSRDRGLGGYTF. V usage is TRBV15 and J usage is TRBJ1-2, with 10 bases matching TRBD1. J was trimmed by 7 bases and V by 3 bases; bases with no gene match: 5. The germline V gene encodes CDR1 LNHNV and CDR2 YYDKDF (reference sequence). CDR3 length equals 14 residues.